The present T cell receptor beta chain was sequenced within a study of blood T cell repertoires in COVID-19 (dated by TCRdb to the early 2020s). Concerning the study at large: The collaborator samples originated in the United States, Italy and Spain and spanned the acute and convalescent phases of COVID-19. The material from the prospective study consisted of cDNA or gDNA derived from T cells, B-cell-depleted T cells, or PBMCs. Subjects who had been exposed to COVID-19, were actively infected with it, or had recovered from it provided the deeply sampled blood TCRbeta repertoires that made up the dataset. A freely available public database, intended as a resource for researchers studying the immune response to SARS-CoV-2, is where the repertoires were released. The samples were drawn from the first 160 participants of the ongoing ImmuneRACE study and from over a thousand subjects provided by 6 global collaborators. The sample metadata nearly always contained a de-identified subject ID, COVID-19 status, age in years and sex. Where HLA class I and class II types were available, the types were taken from metadata supplied by the sample provider, not from assay-based typing.

TCRbeta CDR3 regions were amplified from genomic DNA using the immunoSEQ Assay, a bias-controlled multiplex PCR. On the authors' methods: Nucleated cell counts per sample were estimated from amplification of reference gene primers within the assay. To quantify the absolute abundance of each unique TCRbeta CDR3 rearrangement, sequence reads were collapsed and filtered. For each sample, productive Simpson clonality was calculated by taking the square root of Simpson's diversity index across productive rearrangements. TCRdb holds this immuneACCESS table with in-frame rearrangements only. Some clones are missing; in checked studies, unresolved V genes explain under half, and the rest has no known cause. The V and J calls and clone size are taken from that table; D and trimming were inferred from the DNA. The sample yields about 200,000 clones; about four fifths were counted once. Around 7% of the sample lies in the top ten.

Enrolling through a virtual design, the prospective study's participants ranged in age from roughly 18 to 89 years and lived across about two dozen United States geographic areas. In the prospective study, participants were assigned to cohorts based on the clinical history participants reported in a screening survey and a study questionnaire. Recovered participants in ImmuneRACE Cohort 3 were defined as having two consecutive negative NP/OP PCR tests, clearance from a healthcare professional, or resolution of symptoms. In the prospective study, whole blood, serum and a nasopharyngeal or oropharyngeal swab were collected from each participant by mobile phlebotomists. Over a roughly two-month period, participants in the prospective study had the option of providing additional blood draws and questionnaires. Before DNA extraction, blood samples from the prospective study were shipped at room temperature or frozen.

Concerning this clone itself: There is no known antigen for this receptor. No base quality values were provided; no much bigger clone lies one nucleotide off.

Points the paper makes about the study in general: Clinical and demographic metadata were provided uncurated, with the amount varying by source and participant.

After removal of 4 bases from V and 2 bases from J, the junction retains 11 bases not matched to a gene. Including cysteine and phenylalanine, the CDR3 has 17 amino acids. Of the read, only the CDR3 DNA is kept; its 51 bases are in frame from base 1. Via the germline V gene (reference sequence), CDR1 is MNHEY and CDR2 SMNVEV. Sequencing input: PBMCs or T cells enriched from blood (not recorded which). This sequence originates from a man aged 35 to 55 who had recovered from COVID-19. The chain is made from TRBV27 and TRBJ2-3; TRBD2 lines up with 8 middle nucleotides. The DNA is as follows: TGTGCCAGCAGTTCTTTCTTGCAAGCGGGGGTCACAGATACGCAGTATTTT. This translates into CASSSFLQAGVTDTQYF.